Listed below are T cell receptor beta chains from one sample, sequenced in a study of shared clonotypes between healthy human individuals. Some clones are missing from TCRdb's copy, which holds only in-frame ones; the method was immunoSEQ multiplex PCR. The sample consists of 470,000 or so clones, about 72% of them appearing once. Source material: PBMCs. These TCRs come from a woman between 35 and 50 years old in good health. Some clones in this sample may be carry-over from other donors' samples. Both conserved end residues are part of each CDR3. Fields, in order: V gene, clone size, J gene, D gene, CDR3 DNA, CDR3 protein. A D gene is named only where the DNA matches it firmly. Size is stated for part of the rows, as once, few or many counts, or as a class when the clone is expanded.

V: TRBV10-3
size: NA
J: TRBJ2-1
D: TRBD2
DNA: TGTGCCATCCGAGGGGCGCGGGGGGCCGATGAGCAGTTCTTC
CDR3: CAIRGARGADEQFF

V: TRBV5-1
size: NA
J: TRBJ2-1
D: NA
DNA: TGCGCCAGCAGCTTGTTGATGGACAATGAGCAGTTCTTC
CDR3: CASSLLMDNEQFF

V: TRBV11-3
size: NA
J: TRBJ2-1
D: TRBD2
DNA: TGTGCCAGCAGCCCCCGCTCTCGGTTTGCGGGAGACAATGAGCAGTTCTTC
CDR3: CASSPRSRFAGDNEQFF

V: TRBV28
size: NA
J: TRBJ2-1
D: TRBD1
DNA: TGTGCCAGCAGTTCCGCGGGGACAGGTTGGGATGAGCAGTTCTTC
CDR3: CASSSAGTGWDEQFF

V: TRBV27
size: NA
J: TRBJ1-5
D: NA
DNA: TGTGCCAGCAGTTTATGGGGGCGGAATCAGCCCCAGCATTTT
CDR3: CASSLWGRNQPQHF

V: TRBV15
size: NA
J: TRBJ2-3
D: NA
DNA: TGTGCCACCAGCAGAGATCGGGGGGATACGCAGTATTTT
CDR3: CATSRDRGDTQYF

V: TRBV7-2
size: NA
J: TRBJ2-6
D: NA
DNA: TGTGCCAGCAGCGCAGATAGGTTCGGGGCCAACGTCCTGACTTTC
CDR3: CASSADRFGANVLTF

V: TRBV15
size: NA
J: TRBJ2-5
D: TRBD2
DNA: TGTGCCACCAGTAAGACTAGCGGGGCCGTCAATAGGGAGACCCAGTACTTC
CDR3: CATSKTSGAVNRETQYF

V: TRBV7-9
size: NA
J: TRBJ2-2
D: NA
DNA: TGTGCCAGCAGCCCAAACACCGGGGAGCTGTTTTTT
CDR3: CASSPNTGELFF

V: TRBV11-2
size: NA
J: TRBJ2-3
D: TRBD2
DNA: TGTGCCAGCAGCAAGCCGGGACTAGCTCTCACAGATACGCAGTATTTT
CDR3: CASSKPGLALTDTQYF

V: TRBV11-3
size: many
J: TRBJ2-7
D: NA
DNA: TGTGCCAGCAGCTTAGTCCCAGGGGGGCAGCAGTACTTC
CDR3: CASSLVPGGQQYF

V: TRBV30
size: NA
J: TRBJ1-3
D: NA
DNA: TGTGCCTGGAGTGTAGCAATGCGAAACACCATATATTTT
CDR3: CAWSVAMRNTIYF

V: TRBV5-1
size: few
J: TRBJ2-2
D: NA
DNA: TGCGCCAGCAGCTTCCAGGGGCGAGACACCGGGGAGCTGTTTTTT
CDR3: CASSFQGRDTGELFF

V: TRBV6-4
size: NA
J: TRBJ1-1
D: TRBD1
DNA: TGTGCCAGCAGTGACTCCTCAGGGGGTAACACTGAAGCTTTCTTT
CDR3: CASSDSSGGNTEAFF

V: TRBV4-2
size: few
J: TRBJ2-3
D: TRBD2
DNA: TGTGCCAGCAGCCAAGATGGGGACTACACAGATACGCAGTATTTT
CDR3: CASSQDGDYTDTQYF

V: TRBV28
size: NA
J: TRBJ1-1
D: TRBD1
DNA: TGTGCCAGCACGTCGGGGCAGGGGGTAAACACTGAAGCTTTCTTT
CDR3: CASTSGQGVNTEAFF

V: TRBV5-8
size: NA
J: TRBJ2-5
D: NA
DNA: TGTGCCAGCAGCCTTGACAGAGGGGGAGAGACCCAGTACTTC
CDR3: CASSLDRGGETQYF

V: TRBV15
size: NA
J: TRBJ2-1
D: NA
DNA: TGTGCCACCAGCAGAGATCTAGGGGCACCGGAGCAGTTCTTC
CDR3: CATSRDLGAPEQFF

V: TRBV2
size: NA
J: TRBJ2-7
D: TRBD1
DNA: TGTGCCAGCAGTGCCCACCGAGACAGGGCCCTGTACTTC
CDR3: CASSAHRDRALYF

V: TRBV11-2
size: many
J: TRBJ1-1
D: NA
DNA: TGTGCCAGCAGCATAAGACGGTTGAACACTGAAGCTTTCTTT
CDR3: CASSIRRLNTEAFF

V: TRBV29-1
size: NA
J: TRBJ2-3
D: NA
DNA: TGCAGCGTTGAAGATGTTCGGGACCCACAGTATTTT
CDR3: CSVEDVRDPQYF

V: TRBV7-3
size: NA
J: TRBJ2-7
D: TRBD2
DNA: TGTGCCAGCAGCCCCGGGACTAGCAGTTACTACGAGCAGTACTTC
CDR3: CASSPGTSSYYEQYF

V: TRBV5-1
size: NA
J: TRBJ2-7
D: NA
DNA: TGCGCCAGCAGCCAACTAACAGGGTCGTCCTACGAGCAGTACTTC
CDR3: CASSQLTGSSYEQYF

V: TRBV5-1
size: NA
J: TRBJ2-1
D: TRBD1
DNA: TGCGCCAGCAGCTTCCGGGACAGGGTGCGCGATGAGCAGTTCTTC
CDR3: CASSFRDRVRDEQFF

V: TRBV6-5
size: NA
J: TRBJ2-7
D: NA
DNA: TGTGCCAGCAGTGCCCAGGGGTACGAGCAGTACTTC
CDR3: CASSAQGYEQYF

V: TRBV10-3
size: NA
J: TRBJ2-5
D: NA
DNA: TGTGCCATCAGTGATGACAGCCAAGAGACCCAGTACTTC
CDR3: CAISDDSQETQYF

V: TRBV7-6
size: NA
J: TRBJ1-1
D: NA
DNA: TGTGCCAGCAGCCGTCAGTCGCGCACTGAAGCTTTCTTT
CDR3: CASSRQSRTEAFF

V: TRBV10-3
size: many
J: TRBJ2-3
D: TRBD2
DNA: TGTGCCATCAGCGAACCTAGCGGATTCCCTAGCACAGATACGCAGTATTTT
CDR3: CAISEPSGFPSTDTQYF

V: TRBV30
size: NA
J: TRBJ1-4
D: NA
DNA: TGTGCCATGCCGCAGGCCGGAAAACTGTTTTTT
CDR3: CAMPQAGKLFF

V: TRBV7-2
size: once
J: TRBJ1-2
D: NA
DNA: TGTGCCAGCAGCTTAAAGGGGGACCGCTCTGGCTACACCTTC
CDR3: CASSLKGDRSGYTF

V: TRBV15
size: NA
J: TRBJ2-1
D: TRBD2
DNA: TGTGCCACCAGCAGGGGGGGGTACAATGAGCAGTTCTTC
CDR3: CATSRGGYNEQFF

V: TRBV27
size: NA
J: TRBJ2-1
D: NA
DNA: TGTGCCAGCAGTGCCTCGCGGAATGAGCAGTTCTTC
CDR3: CASSASRNEQFF

V: TRBV28
size: once
J: TRBJ2-7
D: NA
DNA: TGTGCCAGCAGCCCGCAGAGAATCTACGAGCAGTACTTC
CDR3: CASSPQRIYEQYF

V: TRBV27
size: NA
J: TRBJ2-1
D: TRBD1
DNA: TGTGCCAGCAGTCCCGACAGGGCGAATGAGCAGTTCTTC
CDR3: CASSPDRANEQFF

V: TRBV28
size: NA
J: TRBJ2-3
D: TRBD1
DNA: TGTGCCAGCAGTCTGGACAGGGCCGGGACGCAGTATTTT
CDR3: CASSLDRAGTQYF

V: TRBV5-6
size: NA
J: TRBJ2-5
D: TRBD1
DNA: TGTGCCAGCAGCTTGGTGCGACAGGGTCTTGAGACCCAGTACTTC
CDR3: CASSLVRQGLETQYF

V: TRBV5-1
size: NA
J: TRBJ2-1
D: NA
DNA: TGCGCCAGCAGCCCAGGGACTTCTAATGAGCAGTTCTTC
CDR3: CASSPGTSNEQFF

V: TRBV5-1
size: NA
J: TRBJ2-1
D: NA
DNA: TGCGCCAGCAGCTTGAGGGGGGGCTATGAGCAGTTCTTC
CDR3: CASSLRGGYEQFF

V: TRBV7-6
size: NA
J: TRBJ2-2
D: NA
DNA: TGTGCCAGCAGCTTGCCGGACCAACAGAACACCGGGGAGCTGTTTTTT
CDR3: CASSLPDQQNTGELFF

V: TRBV27
size: NA
J: TRBJ1-5
D: NA
DNA: TGTGCCAGCAGTCCAGGGAGGGGGAATCAGCCCCAGCATTTT
CDR3: CASSPGRGNQPQHF

V: TRBV7-9
size: NA
J: TRBJ1-6
D: TRBD1
DNA: TGTGCCAGCGGACAGGGCCTTAATTCACCCCTCCACTTT
CDR3: CASGQGLNSPLHF

V: TRBV7-9
size: NA
J: TRBJ1-1
D: TRBD1
DNA: TGTGCCAGCAGCTCACTGGACAGGGAAAGATCCACTGAAGCTTTCTTT
CDR3: CASSSLDRERSTEAFF

V: TRBV5-1
size: NA
J: TRBJ2-3
D: NA
DNA: TGCGCCAGCAGCTGGGTCATTTCGGATACGCAGTATTTT
CDR3: CASSWVISDTQYF

V: TRBV28
size: NA
J: TRBJ2-3
D: TRBD1
DNA: TGTGCCAGCAGTTTATGGGGACAGGGGACAGATACGCAGTATTTT
CDR3: CASSLWGQGTDTQYF

V: TRBV9
size: NA
J: TRBJ2-1
D: TRBD1
DNA: TGTGCCAGCAGCCCCCTTAGGGGGACAGGGGTGATGGGGGAGCAGTTCTTC
CDR3: CASSPLRGTGVMGEQFF

V: TRBV18
size: few
J: TRBJ1-2
D: NA
DNA: TGTGCCAGCTCACCATTCGCAGAGAATGGCTACACCTTC
CDR3: CASSPFAENGYTF

V: TRBV6-6
size: few
J: TRBJ2-7
D: NA
DNA: TGTGCCAGCAGTTACTCGGGGGGCGAGCAGTACTTC
CDR3: CASSYSGGEQYF

V: TRBV11-3
size: many
J: TRBJ2-1
D: NA
DNA: TGTGCCAGCAGCTTAGATTGGGGGAGCTCCTACAATGAGCAGTTCTTC
CDR3: CASSLDWGSSYNEQFF

V: TRBV10-2
size: few
J: TRBJ2-3
D: NA
DNA: TGCGCCAGCGGCCTAGCTCCTAGCACAGATACGCAGTATTTT
CDR3: CASGLAPSTDTQYF

V: TRBV4-1
size: many
J: TRBJ1-1
D: NA
DNA: TGCGCCAGCAGCCAAGATAGCAGAACAGGGATGAACACTGAAGCTTTCTTT
CDR3: CASSQDSRTGMNTEAFF

V: TRBV29-1
size: NA
J: TRBJ2-5
D: NA
DNA: TGCAGCGGGGTCCCGCGTGGGGTCCTCCAAGAGACCCAGTACTTC
CDR3: CSGVPRGVLQETQYF

V: TRBV2
size: NA
J: TRBJ2-1
D: NA
DNA: TGTGCCAGCAGCCGCGGTAGCGGCTACTCCTACAATGAGCAGTTCTTC
CDR3: CASSRGSGYSYNEQFF

V: TRBV30
size: NA
J: TRBJ2-3
D: NA
DNA: TGTGCCTGGGGCCGATTGAGGTTTCACACAGATACGCAGTATTTT
CDR3: CAWGRLRFHTDTQYF

V: TRBV10-3
size: NA
J: TRBJ2-7
D: TRBD2
DNA: TGTGCCACCCAGGAGGGACTAGCCGTCTACGAGCAGTACTTC
CDR3: CATQEGLAVYEQYF